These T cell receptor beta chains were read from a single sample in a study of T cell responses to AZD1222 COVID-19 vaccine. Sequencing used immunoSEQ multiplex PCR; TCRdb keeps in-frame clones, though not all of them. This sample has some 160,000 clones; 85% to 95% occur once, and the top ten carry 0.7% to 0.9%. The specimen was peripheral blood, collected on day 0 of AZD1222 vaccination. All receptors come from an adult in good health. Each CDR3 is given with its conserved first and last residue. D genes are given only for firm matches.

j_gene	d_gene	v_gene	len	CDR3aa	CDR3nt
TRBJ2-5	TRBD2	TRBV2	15	CASSQTSGGQETQYF	TGTGCCAGCAGTCAGACTAGCGGGGGGCAAGAGACCCAGTACTTC
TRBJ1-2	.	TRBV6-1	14	CASSERTDNYGYTF	TGTGCCAGCAGTGAAAGGACGGATAACTATGGCTACACCTTC
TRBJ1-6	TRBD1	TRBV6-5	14	CASSMGQLVSPLHF	TGTGCCAGCAGTATGGGACAGTTAGTTTCACCCCTCCACTTT
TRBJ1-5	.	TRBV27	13	CASSAVSNQPQHF	TGTGCCAGCAGTGCGGTTAGCAATCAGCCCCAGCATTTT
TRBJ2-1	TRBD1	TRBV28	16	CASSRRTGGTDNEQFF	TGTGCCAGCAGCCGGCGGACAGGGGGTACAGACAATGAGCAGTTCTTC
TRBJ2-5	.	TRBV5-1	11	CASSSGRTQYF	TGCGCCAGCAGCAGCGGGCGGACCCAGTACTTC
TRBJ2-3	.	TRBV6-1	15	CASSEIGLYTDTQYF	TGTGCCAGCAGTGAAATAGGACTTTACACAGATACGCAGTATTTT
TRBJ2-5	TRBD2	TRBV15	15	CATSARLAGKETQYF	TGTGCCACCAGCGCAAGACTAGCGGGGAAAGAGACCCAGTACTTC
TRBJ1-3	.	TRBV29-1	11	CSVGSGNTIYF	TGCAGCGTTGGCTCTGGAAACACCATATATTTT
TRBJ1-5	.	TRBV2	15	CASINDRHSNQPQHF	TGTGCCAGCATTAACGACAGACATAGCAATCAGCCCCAGCATTTT
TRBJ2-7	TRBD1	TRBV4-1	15	CASSQPGQGIYEQYF	TGCGCCAGCAGCCAACCGGGACAGGGAATCTACGAGCAGTACTTC
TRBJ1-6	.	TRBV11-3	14	CASSQTWGNSPLHF	TGTGCCAGCAGCCAGACCTGGGGCAATTCACCCCTCCACTTT